This TCR beta chain was identified during a study of blood T cells in healthy people across ages. Points from the study as a whole: Higher naive T cell percentage went strongly together with higher TCR beta diversity.

As for this clonotype: Its antigen is unknown. Relative to the germline gene, one junction end is altered; a read error may explain this.

Next came a second PCR, run for 7 to 11 cycles, which used a sample-barcoded 5' primer along with a J-beta primer mix. One entry per CDR3 protein results from TCRdb running MiXCR on the 5' RACE reads. The sample includes around 650,000 distinct CDR3 sequences, less than 40% of them seen just once. Sequenced material: blood. The clonotype comes from a woman over 75 in good health.

The CDR3 region has the DNA TGTGCCAGCAGCCTCTTACCGGGACTCGGAGCCCTCACAGATATGCAGTATTTT. This translates into CASSLLPGLGALTDMQYF. The V gene is TRBV28, the J gene TRBJ2-3; a weak D match, TRBD2 (6 bases). Germline V gene sequence: CDR1 MDHEN, CDR2 SYDVKM. This CDR3 is built from 18 residues.